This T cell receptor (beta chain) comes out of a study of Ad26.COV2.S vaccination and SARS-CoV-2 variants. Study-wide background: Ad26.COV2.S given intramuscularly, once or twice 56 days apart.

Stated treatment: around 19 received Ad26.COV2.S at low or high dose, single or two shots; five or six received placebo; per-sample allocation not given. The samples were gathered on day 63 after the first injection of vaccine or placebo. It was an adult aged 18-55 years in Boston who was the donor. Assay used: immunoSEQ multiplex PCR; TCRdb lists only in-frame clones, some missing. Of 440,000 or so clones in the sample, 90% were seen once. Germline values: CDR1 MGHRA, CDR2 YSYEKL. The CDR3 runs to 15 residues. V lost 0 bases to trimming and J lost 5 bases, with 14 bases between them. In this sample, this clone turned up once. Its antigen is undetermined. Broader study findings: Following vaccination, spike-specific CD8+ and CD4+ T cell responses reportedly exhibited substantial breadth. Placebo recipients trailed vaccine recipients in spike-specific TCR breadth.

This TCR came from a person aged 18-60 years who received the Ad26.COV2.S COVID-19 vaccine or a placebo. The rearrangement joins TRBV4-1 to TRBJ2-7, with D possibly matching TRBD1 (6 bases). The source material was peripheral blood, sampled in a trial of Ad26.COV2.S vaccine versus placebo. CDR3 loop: CASSQDEGENDEQYF. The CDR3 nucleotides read TGCGCCAGCAGCCAAGATGAGGGGGAGAACGACGAGCAGTACTTC.